This TCR beta chain emerged from a study of beta chain features in type 1 diabetes. Background on the study: Patient and healthy donor groups were alike in age, gender and cell yields. Whole-study results and caveats: TCRB CDR3s were moderately but significantly shorter in Type 1 diabetes patients in all four CD4+ subsets.

Expressed TCRB transcripts got sequenced, as all isolated RNA was reverse transcribed. The protocol was immunoSEQ multiplex PCR, while the TCRdb copy is restricted to in-frame clones and leaves out a portion. The data contain some 410,000 clones, roughly 11% of them singletons. The V gene end was trimmed by 5 bases and the J gene end by 7 bases; junction bases not matched to a gene: 4. The germline V gene encodes CDR1 SNHLY and CDR2 FYNNEI. There are 14 residues in the CDR3. This clone was counted a single time. Its antigen is still unknown. This chain joins TRBV2 and TRBJ1-6; 8 bases match TRBD1. This clonotype was sampled from a woman younger than 30 in good health. Sequencing was done on a sample of naive CD4+ T cells from blood. The CDR3 spells CASSYRGTNSPLHF. The CDR3 DNA is TGTGCCAGCAGTTACAGGGGGACCAATTCACCCCTCCACTTT.